This T cell receptor (beta chain) stems from a study of early T cells in non-severe SARS-CoV-2 infection. Study-wide background: With bulk RNA from unsorted whole blood as input, sequencing yielded unpaired chains.

Each cDNA molecule carried a unique molecular identifier. MiXCR, applied by TCRdb to the 5' RACE reads, yields one record per CDR3 protein. The table has fewer than 60,000 distinct CDR3 sequences, around 9.1% seen once. This clonotype was observed many times. The antigen remains undetermined. Findings and caveats of the study: VDJdb matching, biased toward anti-spike CD8 responses, missed private and CD4 specificities.

V lost 3 bases and J lost 8, with 13 bases in between. CDR3 length equals 14 residues. The germline gives CDR1 SEHNR, CDR2 FQNEAQ (reference sequence). Material: whole blood. The sequence derives from an adult who was a healthcare worker with PCR-confirmed SARS-CoV-2 infection or an uninfected control (not recorded which). The chain carries TRBV7-9 and TRBJ2-2, with unresolved D. The CDR3 DNA reads as TGTGCCAGCAGCTTCGACCTAACGGCGGGGGAGCTGTTTTTT. Its protein is CASSFDLTAGELFF.